The rows below give T cell receptor beta chains drawn from one sample of a study of cytomegalovirus exposure and HLA in healthy donors. Sequenced by immunoSEQ multiplex PCR; TCRdb stores in-frame clones only, minus some. The sample shows 72,000 or so clones, about 68% of them seen only once. The sample was PBMCs. These receptors came from a woman in her thirties in good health and CMV-seropositive. Each CDR3 is given with its conserved first and last residue. D genes are given only for firm matches. For some rows the clone size is stated as once, few or many, or as a class when expanded; others skip it.

j_gene: TRBJ1-5
d_gene: .
v_gene: TRBV10-3
abundance: .
CDR3nt: TGTGCCATCAGTGACGGGCCAGGGCAGCCCCAGCATTTT
CDR3aa: CAISDGPGQPQHF

j_gene: TRBJ1-2
d_gene: .
v_gene: TRBV30
abundance: .
CDR3nt: TGTGCCTCTGGGTTGGGCAGGGACTATGGCTACACCTTC
CDR3aa: CASGLGRDYGYTF

j_gene: TRBJ2-1
d_gene: .
v_gene: TRBV19
abundance: once
CDR3nt: TGTGCCAGTACCAGGTCCGATAGCGGATACAATGAGCAGTTCTTC
CDR3aa: CASTRSDSGYNEQFF

j_gene: TRBJ1-2
d_gene: .
v_gene: TRBV19
abundance: .
CDR3nt: TGTGCCAGTAGTACCGCAGGGGATGGCTACACCTTC
CDR3aa: CASSTAGDGYTF

j_gene: TRBJ2-5
d_gene: .
v_gene: TRBV28
abundance: .
CDR3nt: TGTGCCAGCAGTTTAGGGAGGTACGAGACCCAGTACTTC
CDR3aa: CASSLGRYETQYF

j_gene: TRBJ2-6
d_gene: .
v_gene: TRBV4-3
abundance: .
CDR3nt: TGCGCCAGCAGCCAAGGGACTGTCAGCTCTGGGGCCAACGTCCTGACTTTC
CDR3aa: CASSQGTVSSGANVLTF

j_gene: TRBJ2-3
d_gene: .
v_gene: TRBV4-2
abundance: .
CDR3nt: TGTGCCAGCAGCCAGGGCAAAACAGATACGCAGTATTTT
CDR3aa: CASSQGKTDTQYF

j_gene: TRBJ1-1
d_gene: TRBD1
v_gene: TRBV7-9
abundance: many
CDR3nt: TGTGCCAGCAGCTTGACAGGGGGTAAGAACACTGAAGCTTTCTTT
CDR3aa: CASSLTGGKNTEAFF

j_gene: TRBJ2-1
d_gene: TRBD2
v_gene: TRBV29-1
abundance: .
CDR3nt: TGCGGCGTTGTCGGGGGAGGGCGGTGGTTCTTC
CDR3aa: CGVVGGGRWFF

j_gene: TRBJ2-7
d_gene: TRBD1
v_gene: TRBV5-1
abundance: few
CDR3nt: TGCGCCAGCAGCTCGGGACAGGGGCAGGTCGAGCAGTACTTC
CDR3aa: CASSSGQGQVEQYF

j_gene: TRBJ1-3
d_gene: .
v_gene: TRBV18
abundance: once
CDR3nt: TGTGCCAGCGCGACTTCCCGCTCTGGAAACACCATATATTTT
CDR3aa: CASATSRSGNTIYF

j_gene: TRBJ1-5
d_gene: TRBD1
v_gene: TRBV30
abundance: few
CDR3nt: TGTGCCTGGAGTGTACGGGACAGAGATCAGCCCCAGCATTTT
CDR3aa: CAWSVRDRDQPQHF

j_gene: TRBJ2-3
d_gene: .
v_gene: TRBV28
abundance: .
CDR3nt: TGTGCCAGCAGTCCTCCGGGAACCACAGATACGCAGTATTTT
CDR3aa: CASSPPGTTDTQYF

j_gene: TRBJ1-1
d_gene: .
v_gene: TRBV4-3
abundance: .
CDR3nt: TGCGCCAGCAGCCCCTATGCCGGAGGCCAAGCTTTCTTT
CDR3aa: CASSPYAGGQAFF

j_gene: TRBJ2-6
d_gene: .
v_gene: TRBV7-3
abundance: .
CDR3nt: TGTGCCAGCAGCCCCTATCAGGGGACTGGGGCCAACGTCCTGACTTTC
CDR3aa: CASSPYQGTGANVLTF

j_gene: TRBJ1-1
d_gene: .
v_gene: TRBV5-4
abundance: .
CDR3nt: TGTGCCAGCAGGGGGGAGGTTCAGAACACTGAAGCTTTCTTT
CDR3aa: CASRGEVQNTEAFF

j_gene: TRBJ1-4
d_gene: .
v_gene: TRBV7-8
abundance: .
CDR3nt: TGTGCCAGCAGCTTGGGGGGGATAAATGAAAAACTGTTTTTT
CDR3aa: CASSLGGINEKLFF

j_gene: TRBJ2-5
d_gene: TRBD2
v_gene: TRBV11-2
abundance: .
CDR3nt: TGTGCCAGCAGCCCCGGGATAGCGGGATTCCAAGAGACCCAGTACTTC
CDR3aa: CASSPGIAGFQETQYF

j_gene: TRBJ2-1
d_gene: .
v_gene: TRBV30
abundance: .
CDR3nt: TGTGCCTGGAGTGTAGTCGGGCCTCGCGGGGCTGAGCAGTTCTTC
CDR3aa: CAWSVVGPRGAEQFF

j_gene: TRBJ2-7
d_gene: .
v_gene: TRBV25-1
abundance: .
CDR3nt: TGTGCCAGCAGTGGGAGACCGGGAACGGGCGAGCAGTACTTC
CDR3aa: CASSGRPGTGEQYF

j_gene: TRBJ2-7
d_gene: TRBD2
v_gene: TRBV29-1
abundance: .
CDR3nt: TGCAGCGCCCCCTCGGAGCGGGAGCGACTGTACGAGCAGTACTTC
CDR3aa: CSAPSERERLYEQYF

j_gene: TRBJ2-1
d_gene: .
v_gene: TRBV4-3
abundance: .
CDR3nt: TGCGCCAGCAGCCAAGATCGGGACTACAATGAGCAGTTCTTC
CDR3aa: CASSQDRDYNEQFF